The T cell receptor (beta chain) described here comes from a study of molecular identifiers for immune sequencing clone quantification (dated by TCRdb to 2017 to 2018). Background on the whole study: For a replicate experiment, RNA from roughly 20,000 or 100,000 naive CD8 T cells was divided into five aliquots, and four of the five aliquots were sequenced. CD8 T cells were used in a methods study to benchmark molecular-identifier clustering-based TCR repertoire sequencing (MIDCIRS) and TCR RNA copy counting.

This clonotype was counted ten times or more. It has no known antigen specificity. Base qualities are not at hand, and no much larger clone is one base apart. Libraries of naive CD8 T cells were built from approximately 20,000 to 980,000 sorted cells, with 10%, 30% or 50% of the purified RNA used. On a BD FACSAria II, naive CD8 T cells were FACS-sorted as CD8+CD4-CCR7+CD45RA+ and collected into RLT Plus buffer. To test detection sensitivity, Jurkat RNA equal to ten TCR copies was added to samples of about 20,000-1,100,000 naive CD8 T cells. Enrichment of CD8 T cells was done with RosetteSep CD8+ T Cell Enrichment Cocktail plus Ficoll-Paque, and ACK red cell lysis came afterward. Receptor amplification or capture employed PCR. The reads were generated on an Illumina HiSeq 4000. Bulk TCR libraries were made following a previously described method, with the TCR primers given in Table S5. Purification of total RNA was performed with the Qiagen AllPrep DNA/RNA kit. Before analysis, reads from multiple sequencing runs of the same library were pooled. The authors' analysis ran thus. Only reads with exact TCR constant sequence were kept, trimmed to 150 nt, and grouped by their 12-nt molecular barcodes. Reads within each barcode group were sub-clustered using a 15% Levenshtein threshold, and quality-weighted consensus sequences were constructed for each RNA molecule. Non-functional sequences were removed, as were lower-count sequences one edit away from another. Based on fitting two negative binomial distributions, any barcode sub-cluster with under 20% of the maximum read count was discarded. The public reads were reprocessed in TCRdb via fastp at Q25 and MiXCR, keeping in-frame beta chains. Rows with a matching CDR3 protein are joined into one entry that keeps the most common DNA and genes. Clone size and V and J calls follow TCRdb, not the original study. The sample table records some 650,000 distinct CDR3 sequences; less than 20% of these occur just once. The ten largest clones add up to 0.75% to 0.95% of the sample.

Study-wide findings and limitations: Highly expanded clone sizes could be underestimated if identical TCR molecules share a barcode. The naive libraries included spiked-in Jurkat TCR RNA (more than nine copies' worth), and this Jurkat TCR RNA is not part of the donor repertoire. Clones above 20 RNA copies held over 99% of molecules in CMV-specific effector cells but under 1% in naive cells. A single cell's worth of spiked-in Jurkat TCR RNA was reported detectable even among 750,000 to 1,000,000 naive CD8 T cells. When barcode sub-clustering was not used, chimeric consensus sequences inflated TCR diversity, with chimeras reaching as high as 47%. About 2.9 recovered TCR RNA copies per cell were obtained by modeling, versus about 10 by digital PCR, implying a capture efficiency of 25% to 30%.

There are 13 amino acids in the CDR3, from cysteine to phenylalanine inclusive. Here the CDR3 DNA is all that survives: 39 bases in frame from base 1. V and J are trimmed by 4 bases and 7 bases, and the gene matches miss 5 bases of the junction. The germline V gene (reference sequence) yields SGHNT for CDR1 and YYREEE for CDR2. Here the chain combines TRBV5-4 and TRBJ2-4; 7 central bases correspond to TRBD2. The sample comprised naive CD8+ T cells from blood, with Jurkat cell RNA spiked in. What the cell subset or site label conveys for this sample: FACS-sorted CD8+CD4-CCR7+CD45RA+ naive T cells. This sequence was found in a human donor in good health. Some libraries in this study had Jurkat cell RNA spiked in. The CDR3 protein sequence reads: CASSDTSANIQYF. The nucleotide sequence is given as TGTGCCAGCAGCGATACTAGCGCGAACATTCAGTACTTC.